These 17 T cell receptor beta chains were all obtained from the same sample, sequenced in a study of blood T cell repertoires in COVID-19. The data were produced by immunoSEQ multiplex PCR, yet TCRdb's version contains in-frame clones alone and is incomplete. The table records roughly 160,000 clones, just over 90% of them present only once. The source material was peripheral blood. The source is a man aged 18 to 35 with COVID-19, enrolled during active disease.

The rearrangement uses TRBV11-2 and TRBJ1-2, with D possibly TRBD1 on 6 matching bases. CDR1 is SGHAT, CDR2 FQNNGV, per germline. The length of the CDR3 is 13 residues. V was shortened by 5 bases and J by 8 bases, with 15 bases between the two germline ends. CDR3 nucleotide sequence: TGTGCCAGCAGCGTTACAGGGTGGCGGGGCTACACCTTC. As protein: CASSVTGWRGYTF.

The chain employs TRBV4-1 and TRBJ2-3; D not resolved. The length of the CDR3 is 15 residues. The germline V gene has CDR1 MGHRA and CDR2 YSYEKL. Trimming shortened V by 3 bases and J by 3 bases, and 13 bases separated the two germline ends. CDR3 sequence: CASSHLSSVTDTQYF. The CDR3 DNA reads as TGCGCCAGCAGCCATCTATCCTCGGTTACAGATACGCAGTATTTT.

CDR3 sequence: CASSGQAEQFF. CDR3 DNA sequence: TGTGCCAGCAGCGGACAGGCCGAGCAGTTCTTC. The V call is TRBV11-2, the J call TRBJ2-1; 7 bases match TRBD1. J gave up 10 bases and V 5 bases, and 2 bases lay outside the gene matches. The germline V gene encodes CDR1 SGHAT and CDR2 FQNNGV. This CDR3 has 11 amino acids.

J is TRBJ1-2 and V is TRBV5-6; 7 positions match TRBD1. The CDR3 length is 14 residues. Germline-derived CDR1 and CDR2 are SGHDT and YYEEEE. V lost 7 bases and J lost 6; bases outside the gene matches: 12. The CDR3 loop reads CASGKTGLVDGYTF. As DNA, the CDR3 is TGTGCCAGCGGTAAGACAGGGCTGGTGGATGGCTACACCTTC.

The CDR3 is CASSVAGASGNTIYF. In nucleotides, the CDR3 is TGTGCCAGCAGTGTTGCAGGGGCCTCTGGAAACACCATATATTTT. This chain joins TRBV2 and TRBJ1-3, with a weak D call TRBD1 (6 bases). The CDR3 is 15 residues long. V shed 4 bases and J shed 0 bases, with 10 bases lying between them. Per germline, CDR1 SNHLY and CDR2 FYNNEI.

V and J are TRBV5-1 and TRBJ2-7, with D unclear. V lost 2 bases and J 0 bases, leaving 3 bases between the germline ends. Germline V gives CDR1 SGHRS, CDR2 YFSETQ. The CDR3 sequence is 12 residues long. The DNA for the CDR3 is TGCGCCAGCAGCTTTAGCTCCTACGAGCAGTACTTC. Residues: CASSFSSYEQYF.

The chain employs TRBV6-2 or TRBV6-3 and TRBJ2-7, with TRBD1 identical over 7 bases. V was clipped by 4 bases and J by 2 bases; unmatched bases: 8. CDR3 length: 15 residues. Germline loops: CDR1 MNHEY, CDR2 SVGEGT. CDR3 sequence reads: CASSFSSGTAYEQYF. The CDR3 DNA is TGTGCCAGCAGTTTCAGCTCCGGGACAGCCTACGAGCAGTACTTC.

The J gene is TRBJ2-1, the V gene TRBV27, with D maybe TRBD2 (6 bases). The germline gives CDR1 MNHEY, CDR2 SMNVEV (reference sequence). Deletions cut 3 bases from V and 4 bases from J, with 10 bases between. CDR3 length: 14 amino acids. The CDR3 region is CASSFNGRYNEQFF. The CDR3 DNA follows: TGTGCCAGCAGTTTTAACGGGAGATACAATGAGCAGTTCTTC.

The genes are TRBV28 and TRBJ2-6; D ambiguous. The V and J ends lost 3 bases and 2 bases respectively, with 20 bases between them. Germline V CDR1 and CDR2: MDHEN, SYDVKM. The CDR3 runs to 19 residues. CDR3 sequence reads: CASSFLRNYIKPGANVLTF. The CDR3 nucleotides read TGTGCCAGCAGTTTTCTTCGGAACTATATAAAACCTGGGGCCAACGTCCTGACTTTC.

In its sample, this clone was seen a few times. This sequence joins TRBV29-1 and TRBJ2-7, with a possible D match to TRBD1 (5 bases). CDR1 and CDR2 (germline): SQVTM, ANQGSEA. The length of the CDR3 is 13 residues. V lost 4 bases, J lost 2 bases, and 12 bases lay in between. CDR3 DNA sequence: TGCAGCGTTGGGGCAGGGCAGGCCTACGAGCAGTACTTC. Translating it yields CSVGAGQAYEQYF.

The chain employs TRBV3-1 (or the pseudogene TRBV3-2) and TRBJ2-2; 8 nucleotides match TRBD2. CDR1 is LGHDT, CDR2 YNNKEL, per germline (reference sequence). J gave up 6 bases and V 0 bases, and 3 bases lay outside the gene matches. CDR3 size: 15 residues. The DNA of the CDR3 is TGTGCCAGCAGCCAAGATTCGCGGGAGGCCGGGGAGCTGTTTTTT. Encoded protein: CASSQDSREAGELFF.

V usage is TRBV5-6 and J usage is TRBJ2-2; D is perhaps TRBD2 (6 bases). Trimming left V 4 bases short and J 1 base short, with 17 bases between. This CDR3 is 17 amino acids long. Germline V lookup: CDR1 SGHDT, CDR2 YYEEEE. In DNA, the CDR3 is TGTGCCAGCAGCCTCATCCTGACTAGTCGGAACACCGGGGAGCTGTTTTTT. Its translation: CASSLILTSRNTGELFF.

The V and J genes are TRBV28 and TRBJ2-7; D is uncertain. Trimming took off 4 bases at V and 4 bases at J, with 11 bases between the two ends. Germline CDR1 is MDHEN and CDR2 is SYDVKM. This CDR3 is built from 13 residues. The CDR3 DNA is TGTGCCAGCAGTTCCGAGGCAAGTTACGAGCAGTACTTC. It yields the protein CASSSEASYEQYF.

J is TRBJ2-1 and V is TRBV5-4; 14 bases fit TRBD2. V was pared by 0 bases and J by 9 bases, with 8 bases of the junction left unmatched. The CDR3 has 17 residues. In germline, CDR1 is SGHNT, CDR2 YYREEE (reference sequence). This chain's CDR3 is CASSLEGGLAGVGEQFF. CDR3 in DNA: TGTGCCAGCAGCTTGGAGGGGGGACTAGCGGGAGTGGGTGAGCAGTTCTTC.

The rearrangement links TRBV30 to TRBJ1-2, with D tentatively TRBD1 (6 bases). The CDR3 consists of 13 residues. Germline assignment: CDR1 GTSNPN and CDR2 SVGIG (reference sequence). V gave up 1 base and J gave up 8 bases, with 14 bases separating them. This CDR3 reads CAWSAHRVGGYTF. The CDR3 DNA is TGTGCCTGGAGTGCCCACAGGGTAGGAGGCTACACCTTC.

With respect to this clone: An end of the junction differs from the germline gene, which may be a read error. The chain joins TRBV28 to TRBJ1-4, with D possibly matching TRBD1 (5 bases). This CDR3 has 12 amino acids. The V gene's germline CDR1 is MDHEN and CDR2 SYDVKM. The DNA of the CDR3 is TGTGCCAGCCTGAGGGGCGGGGAAAAACTGCTTTTT. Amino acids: CASLRGGEKLLF.

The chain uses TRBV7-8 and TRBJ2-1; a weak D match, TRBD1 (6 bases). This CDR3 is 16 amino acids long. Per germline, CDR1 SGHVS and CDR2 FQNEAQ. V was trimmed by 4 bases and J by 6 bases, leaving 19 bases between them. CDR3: CASSSATGLLGNEQFF. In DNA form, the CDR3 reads TGTGCCAGCAGCTCGGCGACAGGCCTACTCGGCAATGAGCAGTTCTTC. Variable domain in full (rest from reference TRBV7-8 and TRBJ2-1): GAGVSQSPRYKVAKRGQDVALRCDPISGHVSLFWYQQALGQGPEFLTYFQNEAQLDKSGLPSDRFFAERPEGSVSTLKIQRTQQEDSAVYLCASSSATGLLGNEQFFGPGTRLTVL.